This T cell receptor (beta chain) came from a study of T cells in women clearing cervical HPV infection. The CDR3 has 14 amino acids. Trimming removed 6 bases at V and 4 bases at J, with 18 bases between. CDR1 is SQVTM and CDR2 is ANQGSEA in the germline V gene. To note about this clone: The observed sequence ends 3 residues before the CDR3 terminus, with the missing tail filled in from the germline J gene.

Generated by immunoSEQ multiplex PCR, the TCRdb table keeps only in-frame clones and is missing some. This repertoire includes over 25,000 clones. The sequenced material came from blood buffy coat. The sequence derives from a woman between 18 and 70 years old with a cervical HPV16 infection that either progressed to CIN3+ or cleared (not recorded which). The chain carries TRBV29-1 and TRBJ1-2; tentative D call: TRBD1 (5 bases). The sequenced part of the CDR3 DNA is TGCAGCGTCCTAGGGGCAGGGTTAAGCTATGGC. It translates to CSVLGAGLSYG. The entire CDR3 protein reads CSVLGAGLSYGYTF. Full variable domain (rest looked up from reference TRBV29-1 and TRBJ1-2): SAVISQKPSRDICQRGTSLTIQCQVDSQVTMMFWYRQQPGQSLTLIATANQGSEATYESGFVIDKFPISRPNLTFSTLTVSNMSPEDSSIYLCSVLGAGLSYGYTFGSGTRLTVV.